Given below is one T cell receptor (beta chain) in context. This record comes from a study of radiation and T cells in renal cell carcinoma. Per germline, CDR1 MNHEY and CDR2 SVGAGI. The CDR3 is made up of 14 amino acids. The V gene end was trimmed by 7 bases and the J gene end by 7 bases; junction bases not matched to a gene: 9. TCRdb's table, derived via immunoSEQ multiplex PCR, lists solely in-frame clones and lacks some. The table lists about 78,000 clones, about 89% of them singletons. Time point specified: blood 4 weeks post-SBRT, at nephrectomy. Treatment: 15 Gy SBRT to primary tumor, nephrectomy 4 weeks later. Nephrectomy followed 15 Gy stereotactic body radiation by 4 weeks. After SBRT, blood was collected at 2 and 4 weeks, plus baseline. The tumor was a clear cell renal cell carcinoma.

The chain recombines TRBV6-5 with TRBJ2-4; TRBD1 aligns across 8 bases. This sequence was found in a woman in her 70s with renal cell carcinoma. The sample consisted of blood, taken from a patient whose treatment included radiotherapy and nephrectomy. The CDR3 DNA reads TGTGCCAGCACAAGCGGACAGGGTGGGAACATTCAGTACTTC. As protein: CASTSGQGGNIQYF.